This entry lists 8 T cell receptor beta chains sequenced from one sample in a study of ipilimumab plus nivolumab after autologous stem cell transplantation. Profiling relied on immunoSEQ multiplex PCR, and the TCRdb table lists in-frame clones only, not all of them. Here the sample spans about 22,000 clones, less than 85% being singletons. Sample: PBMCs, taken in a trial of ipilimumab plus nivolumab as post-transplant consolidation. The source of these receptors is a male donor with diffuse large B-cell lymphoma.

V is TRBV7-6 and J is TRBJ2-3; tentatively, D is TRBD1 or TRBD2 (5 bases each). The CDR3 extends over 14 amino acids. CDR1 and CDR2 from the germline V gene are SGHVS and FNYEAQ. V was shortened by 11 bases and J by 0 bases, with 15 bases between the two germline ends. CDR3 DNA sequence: TGTGCCCACAAACGGGACGGTAGCACAGATACGCAGTATTTT. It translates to CAHKRDGSTDTQYF.

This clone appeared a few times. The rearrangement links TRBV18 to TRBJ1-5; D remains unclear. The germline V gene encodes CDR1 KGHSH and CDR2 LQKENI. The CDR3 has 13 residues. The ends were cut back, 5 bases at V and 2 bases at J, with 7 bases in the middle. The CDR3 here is CASSEAGNQPQHF. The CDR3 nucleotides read TGTGCCAGCTCAGAGGCAGGCAATCAGCCCCAGCATTTT.

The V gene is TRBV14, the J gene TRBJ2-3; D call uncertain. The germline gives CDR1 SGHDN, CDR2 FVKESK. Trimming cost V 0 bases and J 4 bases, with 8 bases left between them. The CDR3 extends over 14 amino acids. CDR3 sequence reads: CASSQEPFSDTQYF. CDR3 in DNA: TGTGCCAGCAGCCAAGAGCCGTTTTCAGATACGCAGTATTTT.

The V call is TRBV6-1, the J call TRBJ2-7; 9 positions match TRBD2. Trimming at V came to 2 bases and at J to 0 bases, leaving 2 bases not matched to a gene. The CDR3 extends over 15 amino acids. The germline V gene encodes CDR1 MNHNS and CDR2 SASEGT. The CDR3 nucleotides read TGTGCCAGCAGTGAATCTAGCGGGGCCTCCTACGAGCAGTACTTC. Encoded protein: CASSESSGASYEQYF.

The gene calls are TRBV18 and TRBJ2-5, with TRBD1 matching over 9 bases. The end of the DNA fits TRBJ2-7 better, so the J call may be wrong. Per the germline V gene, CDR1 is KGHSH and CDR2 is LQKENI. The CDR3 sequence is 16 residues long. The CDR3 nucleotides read TGTGCCAGCTCACCCACAACGGTCGGGACAGGGAACGAGCAGTACTTC. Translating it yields CASSPTTVGTGNEQYF.

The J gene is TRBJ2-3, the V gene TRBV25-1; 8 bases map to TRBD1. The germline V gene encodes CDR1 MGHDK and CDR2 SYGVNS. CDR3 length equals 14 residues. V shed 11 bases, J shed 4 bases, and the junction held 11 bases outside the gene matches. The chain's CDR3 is CAAGRQGLADTQYF. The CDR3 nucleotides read TGTGCCGCGGGACGACAGGGGTTGGCAGATACGCAGTATTTT.

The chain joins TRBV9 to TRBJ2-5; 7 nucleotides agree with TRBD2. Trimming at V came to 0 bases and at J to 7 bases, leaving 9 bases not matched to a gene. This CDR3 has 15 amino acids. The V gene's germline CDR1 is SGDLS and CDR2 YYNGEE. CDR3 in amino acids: CASSVDGRPGGTQYF. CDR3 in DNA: TGTGCCAGCAGCGTAGATGGACGCCCGGGAGGGACCCAGTACTTC.

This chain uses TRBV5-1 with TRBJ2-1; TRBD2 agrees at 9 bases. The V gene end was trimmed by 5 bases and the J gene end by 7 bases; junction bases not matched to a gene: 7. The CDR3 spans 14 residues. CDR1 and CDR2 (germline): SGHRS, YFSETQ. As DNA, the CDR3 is TGCGCCAGCAGGGAGGGGACTAGCATTAATGAGCAGTTCTTC. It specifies CASREGTSINEQFF.